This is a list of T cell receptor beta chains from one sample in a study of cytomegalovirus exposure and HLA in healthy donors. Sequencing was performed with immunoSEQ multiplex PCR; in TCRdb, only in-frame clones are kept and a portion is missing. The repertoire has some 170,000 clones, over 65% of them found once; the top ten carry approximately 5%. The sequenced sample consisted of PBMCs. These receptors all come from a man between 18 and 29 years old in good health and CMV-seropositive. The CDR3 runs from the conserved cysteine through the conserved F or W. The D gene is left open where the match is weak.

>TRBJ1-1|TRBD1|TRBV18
CASSGTGVTEAFF
TGTGCCAGCTCGGGGACAGGGGTGACTGAAGCTTTCTTT
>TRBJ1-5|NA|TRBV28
CASSSLTGYSNQPQHF
TGTGCCAGCAGTTCCTTAACAGGGTATAGCAATCAGCCCCAGCATTTT
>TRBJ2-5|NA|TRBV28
CASSSPSQDIGQETQYF
TGTGCCAGCAGTTCCCCCAGTCAAGACATTGGCCAAGAGACCCAGTACTTC
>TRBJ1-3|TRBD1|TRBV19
CASRAQGAGGNTIYF
TGTGCCAGTAGAGCTCAGGGGGCGGGTGGAAACACCATATATTTT
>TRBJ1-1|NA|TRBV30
CAWSGFQNTEAFF
TGTGCCTGGAGCGGGTTTCAAAACACTGAAGCTTTCTTT
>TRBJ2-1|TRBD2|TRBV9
CASSPGLAGGEQFF
TGTGCCAGCAGCCCCGGACTAGCGGGGGGAGAGCAGTTCTTC
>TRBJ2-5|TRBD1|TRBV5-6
CASSLLTGVQETQYF
TGTGCCAGCAGCTTGCTGACAGGGGTACAAGAGACCCAGTACTTC
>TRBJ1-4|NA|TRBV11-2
CASSLMGGGGNEKLFF
TGTGCCAGCAGCCTCATGGGGGGCGGGGGTAATGAAAAACTGTTTTTT
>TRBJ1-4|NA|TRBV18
CASSPSGQIGKLFF
TGTGCCAGCTCACCATCCGGACAGATAGGAAAACTGTTTTTT
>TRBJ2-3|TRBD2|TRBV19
CASSLLPGTSGRSTDTQYF
TGTGCCAGTAGTCTTCTTCCCGGGACTAGCGGGAGGTCCACCGATACGCAGTATTTT